This T cell receptor beta chain is drawn from a study of blood T cell repertoires in COVID-19. The CDR3 loop spans 15 amino acids. Germline V gene sequence: CDR1 SGDLS, CDR2 YYNGEE. Deletions cut 1 base from V and 5 bases from J, with 12 bases between. Cohorts were assigned according to the clinical history that participants reported. Two negative PCRs, clearance, or symptom resolution characterized the recovered Cohort 3 donors. In the authors' workflow: Quantification of nucleated cells was approximated via reference gene primer amplification. Clones were read by immunoSEQ multiplex PCR, and TCRdb kept only the in-frame ones, dropping some. V and J calls and clone size are those listed in that table; D and trimming were worked out from the DNA. The sample holds about 310,000 clones, under 90% seen once.

This sequence originates from a woman aged 25 to 39 who had recovered from COVID-19. The sample comprised PBMCs or T cells enriched from blood (not recorded which). The chain carries TRBV9 and TRBJ2-2, with D perhaps TRBD2 (6 bases). CDR3: CASSVPGVGTGELFF. In DNA, the CDR3 is TGTGCCAGCAGCGTACCGGGAGTGGGGACCGGGGAGCTGTTTTTT.